This entry features one TCR beta chain sequence. This sample is part of a study of blood T cell repertoires in COVID-19. About the research overall: Some COVID-19 samples were acute and others convalescent; all came from the United States, Italy and Spain. T cells, B-cell-depleted T cells, or PBMCs supplied cDNA or gDNA.

CDR3 length equals 15 residues. The V gene end was trimmed by 5 bases and the J gene end by 8 bases; junction bases not matched to a gene: 5. Germline loops: CDR1 MNHEY, CDR2 SVGAGI. Original methodology: Reference gene primer amplification gave estimated nucleated cell counts. The repertoire was sequenced with immunoSEQ multiplex PCR; TCRdb's copy has only in-frame clones and lacks some. The V and J calls and clone size are taken from that table; D and trimming were inferred from the DNA. The sample records under 100,000 clones, about 87% being singletons. The sequenced sample consisted of peripheral blood. The chain recombines TRBV6-5 with TRBJ2-3; the match to TRBD2 covers 15 bases. This receptor was obtained from a man aged 50 to 59 with active COVID-19. CDR3 nucleotides: TGTGCCAGCAGTACCCCGGGACTAGCGGGAGGTACGCAGTATTTT. Amino acid sequence: CASSTPGLAGGTQYF.